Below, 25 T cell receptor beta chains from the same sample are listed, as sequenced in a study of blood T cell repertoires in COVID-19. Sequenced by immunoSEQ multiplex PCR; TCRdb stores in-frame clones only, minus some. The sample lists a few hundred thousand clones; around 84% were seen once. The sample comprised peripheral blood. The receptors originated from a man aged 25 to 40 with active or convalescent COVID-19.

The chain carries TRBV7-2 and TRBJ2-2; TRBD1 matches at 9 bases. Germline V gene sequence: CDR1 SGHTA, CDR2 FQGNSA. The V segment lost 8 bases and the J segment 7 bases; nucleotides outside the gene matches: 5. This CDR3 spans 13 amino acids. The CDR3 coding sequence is TGTGCCAGCCGACAGGGGGAAATCGGGGAGCTGTTTTTT. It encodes CASRQGEIGELFF.

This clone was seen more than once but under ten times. The CDR3 sequence: CASSVDEGIDTEAFF. For the CDR3, the DNA is TGTGCCAGCAGCGTAGATGAGGGAATAGACACTGAAGCTTTCTTT. The chain has TRBV9 and TRBJ1-1; D is uncertain. The ends were cut back, 0 bases at V and 3 bases at J, with 12 bases in the middle. CDR3 length: 15 residues. Germline V lookup: CDR1 SGDLS, CDR2 YYNGEE.

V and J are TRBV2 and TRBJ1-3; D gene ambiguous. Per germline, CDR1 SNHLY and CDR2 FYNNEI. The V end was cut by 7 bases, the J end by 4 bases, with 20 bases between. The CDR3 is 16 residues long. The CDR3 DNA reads TGTGCCAGCATCCCAGAGAGGGATAGGTACGGAAACACCATATATTTT. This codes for CASIPERDRYGNTIYF.

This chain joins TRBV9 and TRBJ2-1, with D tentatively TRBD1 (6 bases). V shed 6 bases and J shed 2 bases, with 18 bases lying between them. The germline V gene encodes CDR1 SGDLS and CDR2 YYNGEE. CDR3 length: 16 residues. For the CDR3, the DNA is TGTGCCAGCATCGGACCCAGGACAGAACCCTACAATGAGCAGTTCTTC. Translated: CASIGPRTEPYNEQFF.

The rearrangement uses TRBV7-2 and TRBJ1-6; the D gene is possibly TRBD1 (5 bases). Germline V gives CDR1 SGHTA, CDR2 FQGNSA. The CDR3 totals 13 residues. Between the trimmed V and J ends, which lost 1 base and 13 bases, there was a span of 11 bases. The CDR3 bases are TGTGCCAGCAGCTTAGTCCTGGGGGGGCCCCTCCACTTT. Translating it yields CASSLVLGGPLHF.

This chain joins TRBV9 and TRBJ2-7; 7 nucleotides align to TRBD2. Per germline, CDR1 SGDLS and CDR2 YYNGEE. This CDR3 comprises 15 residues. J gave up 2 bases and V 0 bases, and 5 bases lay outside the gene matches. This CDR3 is CASSVDAGDPYEQYF. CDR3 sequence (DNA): TGTGCCAGCAGCGTAGATGCGGGGGATCCCTACGAGCAGTACTTC.

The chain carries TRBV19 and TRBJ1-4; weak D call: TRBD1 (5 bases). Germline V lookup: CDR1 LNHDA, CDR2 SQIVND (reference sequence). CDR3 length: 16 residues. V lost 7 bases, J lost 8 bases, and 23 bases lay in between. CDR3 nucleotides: TGTGCCAGTATTAGGACATTTTTCGCGTATCGGGAAAAACTGTTTTTT. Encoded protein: CASIRTFFAYREKLFF.

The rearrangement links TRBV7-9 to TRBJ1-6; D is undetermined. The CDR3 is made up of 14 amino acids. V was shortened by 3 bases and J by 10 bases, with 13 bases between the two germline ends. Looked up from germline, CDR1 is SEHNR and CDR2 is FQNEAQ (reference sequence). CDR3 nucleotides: TGTGCCAGCAGCTTGACCGGGGAAGGATCACCCCTCCACTTT. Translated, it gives CASSLTGEGSPLHF.

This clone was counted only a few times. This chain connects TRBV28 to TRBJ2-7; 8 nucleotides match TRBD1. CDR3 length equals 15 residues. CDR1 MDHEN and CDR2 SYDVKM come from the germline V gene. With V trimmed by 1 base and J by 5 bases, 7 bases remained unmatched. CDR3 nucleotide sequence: TGTGCCAGCAGTTTATTCCAGGGGGCGGTTGACGAGCAGTACTTC. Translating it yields CASSLFQGAVDEQYF. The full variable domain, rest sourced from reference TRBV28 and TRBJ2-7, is DVKVTQSSRYLVKRTGEKVFLECVQDMDHENMFWYRQDPGLGLRLIYFSYDVKMKEKGDIPEGYSVSREKKERFSLILESASTNQTSMYLCASSLFQGAVDEQYFGPGTRLTVT.

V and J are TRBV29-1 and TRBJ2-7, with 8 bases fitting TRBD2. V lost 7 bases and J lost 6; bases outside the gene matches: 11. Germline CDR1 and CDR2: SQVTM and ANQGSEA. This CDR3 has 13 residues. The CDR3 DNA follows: TGCAGCGCATGGAACGGGGGGGCGGGCGAGCAGTACTTC. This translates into CSAWNGGAGEQYF.

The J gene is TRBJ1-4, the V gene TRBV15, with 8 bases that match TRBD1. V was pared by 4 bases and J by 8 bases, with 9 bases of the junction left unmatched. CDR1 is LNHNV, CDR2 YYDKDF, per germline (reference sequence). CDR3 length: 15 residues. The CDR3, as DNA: TGTGCCACCAGCAACCCAGGGGGCTCTCGGGAAAAACTGTTTTTT. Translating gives CATSNPGGSREKLFF.

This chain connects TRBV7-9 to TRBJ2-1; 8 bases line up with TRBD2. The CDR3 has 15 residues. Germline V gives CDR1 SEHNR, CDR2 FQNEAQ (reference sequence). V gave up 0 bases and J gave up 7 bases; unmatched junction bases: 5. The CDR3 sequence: CASSLARGEGNEQFF. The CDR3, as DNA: TGTGCCAGCAGCTTAGCGCGGGGGGAGGGGAATGAGCAGTTCTTC.

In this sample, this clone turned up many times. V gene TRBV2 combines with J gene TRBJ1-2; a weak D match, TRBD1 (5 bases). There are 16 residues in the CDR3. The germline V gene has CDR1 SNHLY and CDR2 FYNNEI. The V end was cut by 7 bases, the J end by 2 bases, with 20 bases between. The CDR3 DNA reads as TGTGCCAGCATAGTAGACCGGACAACCCCCAACTATGGCTACACCTTC. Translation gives CASIVDRTTPNYGYTF.

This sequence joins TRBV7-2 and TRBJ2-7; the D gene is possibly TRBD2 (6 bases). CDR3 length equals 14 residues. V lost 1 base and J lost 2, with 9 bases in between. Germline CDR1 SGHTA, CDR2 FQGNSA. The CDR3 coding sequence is TGTGCCAGCAGCTTAGACGGGAGAACCTACGAGCAGTACTTC. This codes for CASSLDGRTYEQYF. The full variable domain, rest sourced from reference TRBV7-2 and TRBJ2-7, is GAGVSQSPSNKVTEKGKDVELRCDPISGHTALYWYRQSLGQGLEFLIYFQGNSAPDKSGLPSDRFSAERTGGSVSTLTIQRTQQEDSAVYLCASSLDGRTYEQYFGPGTRLTVT.

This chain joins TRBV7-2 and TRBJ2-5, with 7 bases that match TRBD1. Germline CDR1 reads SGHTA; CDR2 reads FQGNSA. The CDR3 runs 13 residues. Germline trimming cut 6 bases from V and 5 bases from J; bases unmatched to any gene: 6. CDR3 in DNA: TGTGCCAGCAGAAGAGGGGGCGGTGAGACCCAGTACTTC. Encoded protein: CASRRGGGETQYF.

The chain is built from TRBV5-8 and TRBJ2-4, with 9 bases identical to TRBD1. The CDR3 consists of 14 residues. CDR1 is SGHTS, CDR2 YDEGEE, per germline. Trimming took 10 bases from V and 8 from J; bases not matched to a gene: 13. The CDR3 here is CAPIPGQGGDIQYF. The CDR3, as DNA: TGTGCCCCAATCCCGGGACAGGGAGGGGACATTCAGTACTTC.

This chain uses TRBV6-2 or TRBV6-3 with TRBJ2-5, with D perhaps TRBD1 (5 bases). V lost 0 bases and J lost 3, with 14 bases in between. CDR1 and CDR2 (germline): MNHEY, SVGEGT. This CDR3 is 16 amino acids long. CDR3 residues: CASSYSGIQEKETQYF. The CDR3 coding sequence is TGTGCCAGCAGTTACTCTGGGATACAGGAGAAAGAGACCCAGTACTTC.

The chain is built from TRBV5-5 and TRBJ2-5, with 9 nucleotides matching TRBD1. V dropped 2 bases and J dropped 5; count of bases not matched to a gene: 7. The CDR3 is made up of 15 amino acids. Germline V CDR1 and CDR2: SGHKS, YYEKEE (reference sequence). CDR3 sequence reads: CASSFRTGVEETQYF. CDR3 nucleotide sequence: TGTGCCAGCAGCTTCAGGACAGGGGTTGAGGAGACCCAGTACTTC.

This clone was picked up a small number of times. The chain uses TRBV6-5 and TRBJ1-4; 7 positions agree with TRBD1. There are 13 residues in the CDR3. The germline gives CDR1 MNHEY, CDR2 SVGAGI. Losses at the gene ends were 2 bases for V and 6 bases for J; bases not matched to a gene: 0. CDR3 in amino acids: CASSYRGHEKLFF. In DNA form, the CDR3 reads TGTGCCAGCAGTTACAGGGGGCATGAAAAACTGTTTTTT.

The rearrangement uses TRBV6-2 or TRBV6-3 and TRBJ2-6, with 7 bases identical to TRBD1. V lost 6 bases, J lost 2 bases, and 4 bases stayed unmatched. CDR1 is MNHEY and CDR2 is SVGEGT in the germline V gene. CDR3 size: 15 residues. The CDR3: CASSKTGPGANVLTF. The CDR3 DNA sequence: TGTGCCAGCAGCAAGACAGGGCCTGGGGCCAACGTCCTGACTTTC.

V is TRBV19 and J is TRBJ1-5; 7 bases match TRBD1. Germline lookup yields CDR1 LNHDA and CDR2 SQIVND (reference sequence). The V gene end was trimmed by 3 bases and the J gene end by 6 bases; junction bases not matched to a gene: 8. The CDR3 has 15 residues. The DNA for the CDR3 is TGTGCCAGTAGTATGGGGGGACAGATAAGTCAGCCCCAGCATTTT. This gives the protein CASSMGGQISQPQHF. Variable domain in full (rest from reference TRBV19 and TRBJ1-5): DGGITQSPKYLFRKEGQNVTLSCEQNLNHDAMYWYRQDPGQGLRLIYYSQIVNDFQKGDIAEGYSVSREKKESFPLTVTSAQKNPTAFYLCASSMGGQISQPQHFGDGTRLSIL.

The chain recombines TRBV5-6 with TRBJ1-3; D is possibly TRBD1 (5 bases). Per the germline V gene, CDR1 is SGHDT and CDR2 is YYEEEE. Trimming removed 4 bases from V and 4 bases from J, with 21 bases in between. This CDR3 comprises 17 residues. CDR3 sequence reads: CASSRIRDREAGNTIYF. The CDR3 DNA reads TGTGCCAGCAGCAGGATTAGGGACCGGGAGGCAGGAAACACCATATATTTT.

CDR3 loop: CASSPRQGASPLHF. CDR3 DNA: TGTGCCAGCAGCCCCAGACAGGGAGCCTCACCCCTCCACTTT. The rearrangement links TRBV7-2 to TRBJ1-6; TRBD1 matches 7 bases. V gave up 5 bases and J gave up 10 bases; unmatched junction bases: 8. From germline, CDR1 is SGHTA and CDR2 FQGNSA. The CDR3 loop spans 14 amino acids.

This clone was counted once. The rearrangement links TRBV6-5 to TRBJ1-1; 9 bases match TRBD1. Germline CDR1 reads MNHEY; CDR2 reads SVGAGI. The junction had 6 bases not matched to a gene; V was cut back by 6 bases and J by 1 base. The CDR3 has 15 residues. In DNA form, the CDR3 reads TGTGCCAGCAGCTGGGACAGGGAGAGGAACACTGAAGCTTTCTTT. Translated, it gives CASSWDRERNTEAFF.

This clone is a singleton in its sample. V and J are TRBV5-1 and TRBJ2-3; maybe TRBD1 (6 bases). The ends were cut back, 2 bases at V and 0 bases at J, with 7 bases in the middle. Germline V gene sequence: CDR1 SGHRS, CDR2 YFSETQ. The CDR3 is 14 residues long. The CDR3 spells CASSLQGSTDTQYF. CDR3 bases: TGCGCCAGCAGCTTACAGGGTAGCACAGATACGCAGTATTTT.